Following are 4 T cell receptor beta chains from one sample sequenced in a study of blood T cell repertoires in COVID-19. Only in-frame clones appear in the TCRdb table, and some are missing; sequencing was by immunoSEQ multiplex PCR. This table holds about 230,000 clones, around 84% found once. Sequencing input: peripheral blood. These receptors were taken from a man aged 35 to 55 who had recovered from COVID-19.

This sequence joins TRBV6-4 and TRBJ2-3; D perhaps matches TRBD2 (7 bases). CDR3 length: 14 residues. V was clipped by 2 bases and J by 2 bases, with 8 bases between them. CDR1 and CDR2 from the germline V gene are MRHNA and SNTAGT. CDR3 region: CASSDGGATDTQYF. CDR3 bases: TGTGCCAGCAGTGACGGGGGGGCCACAGATACGCAGTATTTT.

This chain connects TRBV9 to TRBJ2-3; TRBD2 aligns across 11 bases. J gave up 5 bases and V 2 bases, and 1 base lay outside the gene matches. CDR3 size: 14 residues. Germline V lookup: CDR1 SGDLS, CDR2 YYNGEE. The CDR3 nucleotides are TGTGCCAGCAGCGTGCTAGCGGGAGGAGATACGCAGTATTTT. Translated, it gives CASSVLAGGDTQYF.

The chain employs TRBV6-2 or TRBV6-3 and TRBJ2-3; 8 bases agree with TRBD2. After removal of 4 bases from V and 4 bases from J, the junction contained 10 bases not matched to a gene. Germline V gene sequence: CDR1 MNHEY, CDR2 SVGEGT. The CDR3 consists of 16 residues. CDR3 coding DNA: TGTGCCAGCAGTTTACCGGGACTAGTTGGCGCAGATACGCAGTATTTT. It codes for CASSLPGLVGADTQYF.

In its sample, this clone was seen a few times. The CDR3 region is CASSHLKAAADTGELFF. The CDR3 DNA reads TGCGCCAGCAGCCACCTAAAAGCGGCAGCGGACACCGGGGAGCTGTTTTTT. J is TRBJ2-2 and V is TRBV4-3, with D perhaps matching TRBD2 (5 bases). There are 17 residues in the CDR3. The V end lost 3 bases, the J end lost 3 bases, and 17 bases lay between the germline ends. Germline CDR1 reads LGHNA; CDR2 reads YSLEER.